This T cell receptor (beta chain) was identified during a study of blood T cell repertoires in COVID-19 (dated by TCRdb to about 2020). For the wider study: The collaborator samples originated in the United States, Italy and Spain and spanned the acute and convalescent phases of COVID-19. The prospective study material was composed of cDNA or gDNA derived from T cells, B-cell-depleted T cells, or PBMCs. The dataset comprised deeply sampled blood TCRbeta repertoires from subjects exposed to, actively infected with, or recovered from COVID-19. The repertoires were released in a freely available public database meant as a resource for research on the immune response to SARS-CoV-2. Samples came from the ongoing ImmuneRACE study (first 160 participants) plus 1,254 subjects from 6 global collaborators. Sample metadata almost always included a de-identified subject ID, COVID-19 status, age in years and sex. Where available, HLA class I and class II types were obtained from metadata supplied by the sample provider rather than from assay-based typing.

Collaborating institutions collected whole blood in K2EDTA tubes following their own protocols. For TCRbeta analysis, collaborators shipped samples in one of three forms: frozen whole blood, isolated PBMCs, or DNA extracted from either of those sample types. Germline trimming amounts to 5 bases on V and 4 bases on J, with 7 as the count of junction bases outside the gene matches. CDR1 and CDR2 were assigned from the germline V gene as MNHEY and SVGEGT. Its CDR3 holds 14 amino acids, cysteine through phenylalanine. The CDR3 DNA has 42 bases and is translated from base 1. Findings and caveats that apply to the study as a whole: The quantity of clinical and demographic metadata differed by source and by participant and was supplied without curation.

TCRbeta CDR3 regions were amplified from genomic DNA by means of the immunoSEQ Assay, a bias-controlled multiplex PCR. On the authors' methods: The number of nucleated cells in each sample was estimated from the amplification of reference gene primers within the assay. To quantify the absolute abundance of each unique TCRbeta CDR3 rearrangement, sequence reads were collapsed and filtered. For each sample, productive Simpson clonality was calculated by taking the square root of Simpson's diversity index across productive rearrangements. The clones in this table, taken by TCRdb from immuneACCESS, are in-frame only. Not every clone is retained; where verified, under half of the shortfall comes from an unresolved V gene, and the cause of the rest is unknown. V, J and clone size are those of that table, while D and trimming were read from the DNA. The sample includes roughly 66,000 clones, with 91% observed a single time. The ten largest account for about an eighth of the sample.

About this clone: Its binding antigen is unknown. Base-call qualities are not available, and no considerably larger clone is one nucleotide away.

Sequenced: peripheral blood. This clonotype was obtained from a human donor with active COVID-19. The donor label of this sample is uncertain. The V and J segments used are TRBV6-2 or TRBV6-3 and TRBJ2-7; TRBD1 fits 8 bases in the junction. The sequenced DNA is TGTGCCAGCAGTACAGGGGGACCCACATACGAGCAGTACTTC. This codes for CASSTGGPTYEQYF.